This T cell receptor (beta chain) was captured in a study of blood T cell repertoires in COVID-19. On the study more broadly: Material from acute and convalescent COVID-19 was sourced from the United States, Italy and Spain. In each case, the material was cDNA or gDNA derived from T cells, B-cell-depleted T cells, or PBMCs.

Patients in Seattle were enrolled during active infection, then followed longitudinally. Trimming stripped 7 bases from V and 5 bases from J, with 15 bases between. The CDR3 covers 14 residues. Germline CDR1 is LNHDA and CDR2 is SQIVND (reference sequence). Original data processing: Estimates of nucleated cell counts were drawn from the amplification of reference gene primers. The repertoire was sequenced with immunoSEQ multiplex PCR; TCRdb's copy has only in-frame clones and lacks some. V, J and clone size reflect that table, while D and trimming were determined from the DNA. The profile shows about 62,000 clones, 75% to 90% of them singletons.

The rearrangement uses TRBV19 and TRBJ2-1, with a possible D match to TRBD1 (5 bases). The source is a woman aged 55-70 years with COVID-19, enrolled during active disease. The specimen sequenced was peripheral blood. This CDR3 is CASKRARVNNEQFF. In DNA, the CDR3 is TGTGCCAGTAAAAGGGCCAGGGTTAACAATGAGCAGTTCTTC.